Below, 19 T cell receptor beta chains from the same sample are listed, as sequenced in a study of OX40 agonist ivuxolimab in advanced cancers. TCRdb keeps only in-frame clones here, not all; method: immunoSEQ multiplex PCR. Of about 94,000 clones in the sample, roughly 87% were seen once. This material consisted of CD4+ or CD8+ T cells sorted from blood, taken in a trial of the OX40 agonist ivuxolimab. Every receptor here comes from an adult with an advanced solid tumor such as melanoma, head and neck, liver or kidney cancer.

Here the CDR3 DNA reads TGCGCCAGCAGCCTACAGGTCGGGGGACTCACTGAAGCTTTCTTT. Protein: CASSLQVGGLTEAFF. This chain uses TRBV5-1 with TRBJ1-1; tentatively, D is TRBD1 (5 bases). The length of the CDR3 is 15 residues. Germline loops: CDR1 SGHRS, CDR2 YFSETQ. V dropped 4 bases and J dropped 4 bases, with 17 bases sitting between them.

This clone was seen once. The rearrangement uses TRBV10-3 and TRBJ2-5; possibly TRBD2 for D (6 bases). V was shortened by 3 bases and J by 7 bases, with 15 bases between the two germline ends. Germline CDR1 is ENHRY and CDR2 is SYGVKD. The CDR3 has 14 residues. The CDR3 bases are TGTGCCATCAGTGACCCTGGGACTCCCGGGACCCAGTACTTC. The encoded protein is CAISDPGTPGTQYF.

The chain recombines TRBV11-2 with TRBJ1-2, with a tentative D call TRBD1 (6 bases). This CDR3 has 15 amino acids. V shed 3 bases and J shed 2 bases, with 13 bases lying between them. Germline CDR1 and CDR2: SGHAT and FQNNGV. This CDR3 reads CASSLGALKNYGYTF. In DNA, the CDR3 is TGTGCCAGCAGCTTGGGGGCACTAAAGAACTATGGCTACACCTTC.

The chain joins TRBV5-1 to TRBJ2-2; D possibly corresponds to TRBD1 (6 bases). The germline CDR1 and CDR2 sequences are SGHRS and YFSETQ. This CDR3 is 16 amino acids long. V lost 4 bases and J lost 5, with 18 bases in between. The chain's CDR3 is CASSPETGTKTGELFF. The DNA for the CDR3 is TGCGCCAGCAGCCCCGAAACCGGGACAAAAACCGGGGAGCTGTTTTTT.

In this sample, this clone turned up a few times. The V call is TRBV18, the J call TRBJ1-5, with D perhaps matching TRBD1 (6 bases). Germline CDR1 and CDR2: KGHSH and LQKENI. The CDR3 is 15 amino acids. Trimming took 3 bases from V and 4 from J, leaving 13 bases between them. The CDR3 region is CASSPPGQQNQPQHF. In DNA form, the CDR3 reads TGTGCCAGCTCACCTCCGGGACAACAAAATCAGCCCCAGCATTTT.

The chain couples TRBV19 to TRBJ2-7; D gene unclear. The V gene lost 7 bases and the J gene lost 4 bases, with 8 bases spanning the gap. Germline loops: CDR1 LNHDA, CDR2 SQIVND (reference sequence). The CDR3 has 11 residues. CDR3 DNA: TGTGCCAGTATTGAGTCTTACGAGCAGTACTTC. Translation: CASIESYEQYF.

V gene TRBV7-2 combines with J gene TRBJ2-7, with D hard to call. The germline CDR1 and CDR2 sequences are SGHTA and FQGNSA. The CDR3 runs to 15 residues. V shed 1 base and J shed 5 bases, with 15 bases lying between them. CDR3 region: CASSLGGRVLDEQYF. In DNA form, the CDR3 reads TGTGCCAGCAGCTTAGGTGGTAGGGTCCTCGACGAGCAGTACTTC.

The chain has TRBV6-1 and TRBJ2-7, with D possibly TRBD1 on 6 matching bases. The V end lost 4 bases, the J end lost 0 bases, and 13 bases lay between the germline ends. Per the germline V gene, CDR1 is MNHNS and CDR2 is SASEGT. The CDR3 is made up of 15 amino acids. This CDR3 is CASSATGLASYEQYF. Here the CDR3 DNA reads TGTGCCAGCAGTGCGACAGGTTTGGCCTCCTACGAGCAGTACTTC.

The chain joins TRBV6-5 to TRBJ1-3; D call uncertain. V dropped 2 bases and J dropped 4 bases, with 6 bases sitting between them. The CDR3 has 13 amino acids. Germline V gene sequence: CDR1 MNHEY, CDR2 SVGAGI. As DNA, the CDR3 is TGTGCCAGCAGTTACGGGCAAGGAAACACCATATATTTT. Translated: CASSYGQGNTIYF.

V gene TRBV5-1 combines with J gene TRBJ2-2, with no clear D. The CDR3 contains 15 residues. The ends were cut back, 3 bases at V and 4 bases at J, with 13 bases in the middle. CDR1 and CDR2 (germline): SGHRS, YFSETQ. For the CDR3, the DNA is TGCGCCAGCAGCTCCGACGGATCCTCCACCGGGGAGCTGTTTTTT. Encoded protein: CASSSDGSSTGELFF.

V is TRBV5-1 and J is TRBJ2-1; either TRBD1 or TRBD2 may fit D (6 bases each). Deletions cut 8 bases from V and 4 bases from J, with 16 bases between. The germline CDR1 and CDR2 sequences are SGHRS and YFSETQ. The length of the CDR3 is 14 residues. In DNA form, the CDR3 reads TGCGCCAGTGCTCCAGGGGAGGCATACAATGAGCAGTTCTTC. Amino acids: CASAPGEAYNEQFF.

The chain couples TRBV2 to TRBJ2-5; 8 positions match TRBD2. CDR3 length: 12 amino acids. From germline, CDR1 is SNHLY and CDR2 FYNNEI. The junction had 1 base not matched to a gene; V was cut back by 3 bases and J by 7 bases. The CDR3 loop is CASSERGATQYF. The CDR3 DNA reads TGTGCCAGCAGTGAGCGGGGGGCGACCCAGTACTTC.

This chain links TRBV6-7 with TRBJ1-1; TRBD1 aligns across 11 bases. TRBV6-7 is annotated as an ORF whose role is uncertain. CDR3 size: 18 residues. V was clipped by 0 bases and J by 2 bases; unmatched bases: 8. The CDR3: CASSYSDRGRLINTEAFF. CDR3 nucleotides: TGTGCCAGCAGTTACTCGGACAGGGGGCGACTTATCAACACTGAAGCTTTCTTT.

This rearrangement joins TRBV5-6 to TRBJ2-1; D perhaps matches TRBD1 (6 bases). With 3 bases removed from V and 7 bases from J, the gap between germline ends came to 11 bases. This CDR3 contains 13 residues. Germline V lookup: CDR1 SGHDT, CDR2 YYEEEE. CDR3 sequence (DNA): TGTGCCAGCAGCTGGGACAAAACTAATGAGCAGTTCTTC. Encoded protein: CASSWDKTNEQFF. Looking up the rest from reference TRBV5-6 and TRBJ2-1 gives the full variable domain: DAGVTQSPTHLIKTRGQQVTLRCSPKSGHDTVSWYQQALGQGPQFIFQYYEEEERQRGNFPDRFSGHQFPNYSSELNVNALLLGDSALYLCASSWDKTNEQFFGPGTRLTVL.

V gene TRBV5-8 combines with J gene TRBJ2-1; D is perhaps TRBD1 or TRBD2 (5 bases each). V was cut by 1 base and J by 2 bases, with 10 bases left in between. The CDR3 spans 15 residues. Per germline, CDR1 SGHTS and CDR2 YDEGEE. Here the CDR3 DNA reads TGTGCCAGCAGCTTGTTGGGGGTCACCTACAATGAGCAGTTCTTC. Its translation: CASSLLGVTYNEQFF.

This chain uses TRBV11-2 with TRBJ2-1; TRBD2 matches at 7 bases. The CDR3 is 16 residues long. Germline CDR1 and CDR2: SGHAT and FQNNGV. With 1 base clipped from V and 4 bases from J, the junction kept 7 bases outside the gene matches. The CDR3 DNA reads TGTGCCAGCAGCTTAGTTCTAGCGGAGCTTTACAATGAGCAGTTCTTC. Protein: CASSLVLAELYNEQFF.

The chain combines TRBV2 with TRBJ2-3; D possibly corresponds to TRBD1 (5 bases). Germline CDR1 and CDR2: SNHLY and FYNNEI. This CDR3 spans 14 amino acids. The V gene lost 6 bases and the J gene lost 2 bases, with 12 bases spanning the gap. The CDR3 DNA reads TGTGCCAGCAGGGGTTATGGACACACAGATACGCAGTATTTT. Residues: CASRGYGHTDTQYF.

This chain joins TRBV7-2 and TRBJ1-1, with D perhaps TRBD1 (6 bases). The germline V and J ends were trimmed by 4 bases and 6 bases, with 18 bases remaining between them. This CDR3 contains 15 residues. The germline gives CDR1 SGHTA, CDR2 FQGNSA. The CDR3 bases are TGTGCCAGCAGCTCTACTCCGGACGCAGGGGCTGAAGCTTTCTTT. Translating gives CASSSTPDAGAEAFF.

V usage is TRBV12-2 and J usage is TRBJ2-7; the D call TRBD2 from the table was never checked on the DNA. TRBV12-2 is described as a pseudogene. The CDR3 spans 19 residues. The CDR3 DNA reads TGTGCAAGTCGCTTAGCGACGCGGCAATTAGCGGGGGGTCGGTACGAGCAGTACTTC. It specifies CASRLATRQLAGGRYEQYF.